This T cell receptor beta chain was documented in a study of blood T cell repertoires in COVID-19. Overall study: Donors in the United States, Italy and Spain gave samples during acute or convalescent COVID-19.

CDR1 PRHDT and CDR2 FYEKMQ come from the germline V gene (reference sequence). V dropped 6 bases and J dropped 5; count of bases not matched to a gene: 14. The CDR3 length is 18 residues. Source study methods: Reference gene primers were amplified, and this amplification served to estimate nucleated cell counts. The table came from immunoSEQ multiplex PCR; TCRdb's copy has only in-frame clones and leaves some out. The DNA was the basis for D and trimming; V, J and clone size are from that table. This table has tens of thousands of clones, 88% appearing once. The gene calls are TRBV13 and TRBJ2-3; 13 nucleotides align to TRBD2. This clonotype was obtained from a human donor in a cohort sampled during active COVID-19. Sequenced material: peripheral blood. For the CDR3, the DNA is TGTGCCAGCAGTCAAGGACTAGCGGGGGCTTCTTGGGTAGATACGCAGTATTTT. Residues: CASSQGLAGASWVDTQYF.